One and the same sample provided the 11 T cell receptor beta chains below, sequenced in a study of T cells in Graves' hyperthyroidism and ophthalmopathy. RNA transcripts provided the source from which TCR beta CDR3 regions were amplified. First-round RT-PCR targeting the TCR CDR3 was performed with the HTBI primer set. TCRdb reprocessed the multiplex PCR reads with MiXCR, giving one entry per CDR3 protein. The table records more than 350,000 distinct CDR3 sequences, 14% of them present only once. Source material: blood. The receptors were sampled from a young woman with Graves' ophthalmopathy.

This sequence joins TRBV7-9 and TRBJ1-2; 8 nucleotides line up with TRBD1. V gave up 2 bases and J gave up 8 bases; unmatched junction bases: 4. CDR3 length: 13 amino acids. The germline V gene has CDR1 SEHNR and CDR2 FQNEAQ (reference sequence). Here the CDR3 reads CASSLQGARGYTF. As DNA, the CDR3 is TGTGCCAGCAGCTTACAGGGGGCTCGAGGCTACACCTTC.

The genes are TRBV20-1 and TRBJ1-2, with a possible D match to TRBD1 (6 bases). The CDR3 extends over 14 amino acids. Germline V gives CDR1 DFQATT, CDR2 SNEGSKA (reference sequence). V lost 0 bases, J lost 3 bases, and 11 bases lay in between. The CDR3 bases are TGCAGTGCTAGAGATCAACAGGGAGACTATGGCTACACCTTC. Translation gives CSARDQQGDYGYTF.

This clonotype was seen a few times. The chain recombines TRBV6-1 with TRBJ2-4; D possibly corresponds to TRBD1 (6 bases). Trimming pared 6 bases from V and 8 bases from J, leaving 8 bases between. CDR1 is MNHNS, CDR2 SASEGT, per germline. The CDR3 contains 11 residues. DNA for the CDR3: TGTGCCAGCAGACGGACAGACATTCAGTACTTC. Its protein is CASRRTDIQYF.

This clonotype has at least ten counts. The V gene is TRBV7-2, the J gene TRBJ2-1; weak D call: TRBD2 (7 bases). The CDR3 runs 17 residues. CDR1 and CDR2 (germline): SGHTA, FQGNSA. Trimming stripped 1 base from V and 1 base from J, with 14 bases between. This chain's CDR3 is CASSLDWGGPSYNEQFF. For the CDR3, the DNA is TGTGCCAGCAGCTTAGATTGGGGGGGGCCTTCCTACAATGAGCAGTTCTTC.

This clonotype was picked up many times. This chain uses TRBV7-6 with TRBJ2-7, with D tentatively TRBD2 (6 bases). The germline V gene encodes CDR1 SGHVS and CDR2 FNYEAQ. The CDR3 is 12 amino acids. V gave up 1 base and J gave up 7 bases, with 8 bases separating them. CDR3 DNA sequence: TGTGCCAGCAGCTTAGAGGGGAGGGAGCAGTACTTC. It specifies CASSLEGREQYF.

The genes are TRBV19 and TRBJ2-1; TRBD2 is a possible D gene (5 bases). The J call is in doubt because the DNA end fits TRBJ2-7 better. Germline assignment: CDR1 LNHDA and CDR2 SQIVND (reference sequence). The CDR3 sequence is 13 residues long. DNA of the CDR3: TGTGCCAGTAGTCGGGGATCCTACAATGAGCAGTACTTC. Translating it yields CASSRGSYNEQYF.

The chain links TRBV27 to TRBJ2-3, with 11 bases lining up with TRBD2. Germline trimming cut 7 bases from V and 5 bases from J; bases unmatched to any gene: 8. Per the germline V gene, CDR1 is MNHEY and CDR2 is SMNVEV (reference sequence). The CDR3 loop spans 15 amino acids. Written as DNA, the CDR3 is TGTGCCAGCACTTTTAGCGGGGGGGCCCTAGATACGCAGTATTTT. It encodes CASTFSGGALDTQYF.

This clonotype was seen many times. The V and J genes are TRBV6-2 or TRBV6-3 and TRBJ2-5; D uncertain. The CDR3 contains 18 residues. V was trimmed by 0 bases and J by 2 bases, leaving 19 bases between them. Per germline, CDR1 MNHEY and CDR2 SVGEGT. CDR3 sequence reads: CASSYSIQRLEEQETQYF. As DNA, the CDR3 is TGTGCCAGCAGTTACTCGATTCAGCGTCTAGAGGAACAAGAGACCCAGTACTTC.

This clonotype was seen many times. V and J are TRBV3-1 and TRBJ2-7, with D unclear. V was pared by 1 base and J by 3 bases, with 4 bases between. This CDR3 spans 12 amino acids. Germline loops: CDR1 LGHDT, CDR2 YNNKEL (reference sequence). CDR3 DNA: TGTGCCAGCAGCCAAGGTGTCTACGAGCAGTACTTC. Translated: CASSQGVYEQYF.

This clonotype was detected many times. The chain links TRBV3-1 to TRBJ2-3; maybe TRBD2 (6 bases). The CDR3 loop spans 14 amino acids. In germline, CDR1 is LGHDT, CDR2 YNNKEL (reference sequence). V was trimmed by 3 bases and J by 6 bases, leaving 13 bases between them. The CDR3 nucleotides are TGTGCCAGCAGCCAGGAGGGGTGGATGGATACGCAGTATTTT. This sequence encodes CASSQEGWMDTQYF.

This clonotype has more than one count but fewer than ten. The chain links TRBV7-3 to TRBJ2-2; 12 bases map to TRBD1. Trimming at V came to 4 bases and at J to 3 bases, leaving 12 bases not matched to a gene. This CDR3 is built from 19 residues. CDR1 SGHTA and CDR2 FQGTGA come from the germline V gene. CDR3 nucleotide sequence: TGTGCCAGCAGCTGGCCAAGGGACAGGGGGCTTGAGGACACCGGGGAGCTGTTTTTT. Its protein product is CASSWPRDRGLEDTGELFF. Full variable domain (remainder filled in from reference TRBV7-3 and TRBJ2-2): GAGVSQTPSNKVTEKGKYVELRCDPISGHTALYWYRQSLGQGPEFLIYFQGTGAADDSGLPNDRFFAVRPEGSVSTLKIQRTERGDSAVYLCASSWPRDRGLEDTGELFFGEGSRLTVL.